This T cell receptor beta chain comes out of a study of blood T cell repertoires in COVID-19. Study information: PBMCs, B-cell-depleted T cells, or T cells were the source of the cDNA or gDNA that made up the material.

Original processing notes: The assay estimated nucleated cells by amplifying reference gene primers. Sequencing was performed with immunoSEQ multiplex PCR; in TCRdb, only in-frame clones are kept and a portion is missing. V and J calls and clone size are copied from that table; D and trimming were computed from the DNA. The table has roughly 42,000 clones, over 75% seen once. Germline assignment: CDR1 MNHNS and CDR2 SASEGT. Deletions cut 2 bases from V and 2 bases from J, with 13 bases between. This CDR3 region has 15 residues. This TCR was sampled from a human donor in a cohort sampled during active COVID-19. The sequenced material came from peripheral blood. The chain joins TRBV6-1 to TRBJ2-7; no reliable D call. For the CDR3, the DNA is TGTGCCAGCAGTGAAAGTCAGGCTTTCCCCTACGAGCAGTACTTC. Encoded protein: CASSESQAFPYEQYF.